This entry describes one T cell receptor (beta chain). Its target antigen remains unknown. A read error may be the cause here, since a much bigger clone is one base away. Hyperthyroidism was considered stable if no progression to ophthalmopathy occurred within 18 months of follow-up. Patients with hyperthyroidism were aged 18 to 65 years, had been newly diagnosed, and had a disease duration of less than 2 months. Patients with other autoimmune diseases, uncontrolled infections, pregnancy or lactation were excluded. Clinical symptoms, serum thyroxine, TRAb, thyroid ultrasound and orbital computed tomography formed the basis of the diagnosis. Using Ficoll-Paque density gradient centrifugation, PBMCs were isolated from 8.5 to 10 ml of fresh peripheral blood. Total RNA was extracted with Trizol reagent and quality-checked on an Agilent 2100 Bioanalyzer. These data belong to a study of Graves' ophthalmopathy and Graves' hyperthyroidism listed by TCRdb under 2018. Some background on the complete study: Peripheral blood samples were taken at the time of initial diagnosis, before any treatment was given. The study used signatures of the TCR beta repertoire to tell Graves' ophthalmopathy apart from Graves' hyperthyroidism and to predict which patients would progress to ophthalmopathy. In total, some 140 blood samples were TCR-sequenced: fewer than 50 ophthalmopathy, 80 or so hyperthyroidism and 17 hyperthyroidism-to-ophthalmopathy patients. To explore V-J signatures that separate ophthalmopathy from hyperthyroidism, a discovery set of approximately 100 patients was enrolled, consisting of 40 to 45 with ophthalmopathy and around 57 with stable hyperthyroidism. For independent validation, a separate cohort was made up of fewer than 20 hyperthyroidism patients plus 17 patients who later progressed from hyperthyroidism to ophthalmopathy. T-cell repertoires of thyroid tissue and blood were compared in a handful of hyperthyroidism patients. After sampling, hyperthyroidism patients received methimazole starting at 30 mg daily, and ophthalmopathy patients received high-dose intravenous methylprednisolone. The 100 discovery patients were divided at random into training and test sets in a 7:3 ratio. Findings and caveats that apply to the study as a whole: In cross-validation, the 13-signature model distinguished ophthalmopathy from stable hyperthyroidism with approximately 90% sensitivity and over 81% specificity, while in the test set the corresponding values were about 80% and 75%. Among expanded thyroid clonotypes with frequency above 0.001, most also showed up in blood, which suggests that blood repertoires may reflect the thyroid immune response. In validation, the model predicted ophthalmopathy progression with about 64% sensitivity and 72.22% specificity; 12 predicted patients were CT-confirmed with GO in a median of around 6.5 months. No statistical method was used to set the sample size in advance, and the investigators knew which group each participant was assigned to.

For repertoire sequencing, TCR beta CDR3 regions were amplified from RNA transcripts. HTBI primers and the Qiagen OneStep RT-PCR kit were used in a first-round RT-PCR, which was followed by a second-round multiplex PCR, size selection and purification. Libraries were sequenced on an Illumina HiSeq2000 using paired-end 100 bp reads. On the study's bioinformatics: SOAPnuke was used to process the reads, throwing out any read that had adapters, had uncalled bases, had a mean Phred below 15, or lacked an exact constant-primer or identifier match. COPE v1.2.5 was used to merge the high-quality paired reads. Each unique nucleotide sequence was defined as a clonotype, and clonotypes were aligned to IMGT TRB V, D and J references with MiTCR v1.1. Analysis was restricted to V-J combinations with a frequency above 0.0001, which covered about 99% of repertoires. A TCR clonal expansion and chaos score per V-J combination was defined as the ratio of F50 clonal expansion to chaos observed in the TCRdist matrix. Welch's t-statistics and random forest were used to reduce features to about 13 V-J combinations, which were fed into a naive Bayes classifier. Thyroid-blood repertoire similarity was quantified with the Morisita-Horn index. TCRdb cleaned the public reads at Q25 with fastp, built clones with MiXCR and kept in-frame beta chains. CDR3 protein duplicates are merged, each entry listing the most common genes and DNA. What appears here as the V and J calls and clone size reflects TCRdb's work, not the paper's. The sample table contains about 420,000 distinct CDR3 sequences; only one count was recorded for around a fifth of them. More than 2.5% of the sample goes to the ten largest clones.

From the cysteine through the phenylalanine, the CDR3 covers 10 amino acids. Only CDR3 DNA remains: 30 bases, in frame from the first base. V sheds 7 bases and J sheds 6 bases, leaving 10 bases between their ends. Taken from the germline V gene (reference sequence), the CDR1 and CDR2 loops are DFQATT and SNEGSKA. This TCR derives from a woman aged 18 to 35 with stable Graves' hyperthyroidism. Donor details come from another sample of the same person, matched by shared clones. Here the chain combines TRBV20-1 and TRBJ2-7, with the D gene not confidently named. Sequenced sample: peripheral blood. The CDR3 loop reads CSGTPCEQYF. The DNA sequence reads TGCAGTGGGACCCCCTGCGAGCAGTACTTC.